What follows is one T cell receptor beta chain and its context. This clonotype was detected only a few times. No cognate antigen has been identified for it. Base qualities are not at hand, and no much larger clone is one base apart. These data come from a study of CD8 T cells in ankylosing spondylitis (dated 2017 in TCRdb). Study-wide context: The study profiled T cell receptor beta repertoires in healthy donors and ankylosing spondylitis patients to find disease-linked TCR variants. Peripheral blood was sampled, and synovial fluid was additionally collected from ankylosing spondylitis patients. The whole study cohort included 85 to 120 healthy donors and around 25 ankylosing spondylitis patients.

Here is what the overall study found, with its caveats: Some motif variants had previously been reported in the synovial fluid and blood of reactive arthritis patients, which suggests shared mechanisms of disease initiation. The disease-linked clones were reported to be significantly enriched in matched synovial fluid samples from ankylosing spondylitis patients. Blood from ankylosing spondylitis patients appeared to be characterized by a TCR beta motif composed of 7 to 9 highly homologous amino acid variants. The disease-linked clones showed a CD8+ phenotype and occurred at relatively low frequencies in peripheral blood.

V loses 4 bases, J loses 3 bases, and the germline ends lie 16 bases apart. The CDR3 numbers 15 residues from cysteine through phenylalanine. CDR3 DNA is the only sequence kept; it has 45 bases, read in frame from the first base. Reading the germline V gene (reference sequence) gives CDR1 SEHNR and CDR2 FQNEAQ. Sequencing was carried out with an Illumina HiSeq 2500. Quantitative 5'-RACE with molecular barcodes was the method used to prepare the TCR beta libraries. Per the authors' processing: To identify disease-linked TCR variants, a new computational method was used, one built on a probabilistic model of VDJ rearrangement. TCRdb reworked the public reads: Q25 trimming with fastp, MiXCR clone assembly, productive beta chains retained. Each record represents a unique CDR3 protein, reported with the most common genes and DNA among its rows. It is TCRdb's table, rather than the study itself, that gives the V and J calls and clone size. For this sample the table gives roughly 440,000 distinct CDR3 sequences, of which 17% were detected only once. The ten largest clones represent approximately 0.93% of the sample.

The V gene is TRBV7-9 and the J gene is TRBJ2-7; the D gene is perhaps TRBD2, on 6 matching bases. The receptor comes from a male donor with ankylosing spondylitis. The sequenced material came from blood, either unsorted or a sorted T cell fraction (not recorded which). The CDR3 protein sequence reads: CASSSSSGGNYEQYF. The nucleotide sequence reads as follows: TGTGCCAGCAGCTCCTCTTCTGGGGGGAACTACGAGCAGTACTTC.